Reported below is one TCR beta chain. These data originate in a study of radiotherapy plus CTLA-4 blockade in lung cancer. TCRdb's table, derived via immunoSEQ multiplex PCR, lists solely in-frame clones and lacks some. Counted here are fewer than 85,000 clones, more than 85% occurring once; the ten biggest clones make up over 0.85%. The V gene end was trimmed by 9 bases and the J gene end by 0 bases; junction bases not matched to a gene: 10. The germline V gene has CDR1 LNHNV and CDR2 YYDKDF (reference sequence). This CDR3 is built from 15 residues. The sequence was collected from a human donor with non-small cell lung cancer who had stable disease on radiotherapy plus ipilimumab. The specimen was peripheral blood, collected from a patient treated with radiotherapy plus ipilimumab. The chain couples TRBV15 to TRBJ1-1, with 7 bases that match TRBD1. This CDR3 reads CATLRQGGVNTEAFF. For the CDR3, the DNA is TGTGCCACTTTAAGGCAGGGGGGTGTGAACACTGAAGCTTTCTTT. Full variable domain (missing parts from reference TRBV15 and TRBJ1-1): DAMVIQNPRYQVTQFGKPVTLSCSQTLNHNVMYWYQQKSSQAPKLLFHYYDKDFNNEADTPDNFQSRRPNTSFCFLDIRSPGLGDTAMYLCATLRQGGVNTEAFFGQGTRLTVV.